What follows describes a single TCR beta chain. This specimen belongs to a study of T-cell memory formation after mild COVID-19. As for the study in general: Largely, TCR clusters stayed within a single donor.

Each CDR3 protein gets one entry after TCRdb re-called the 5' RACE reads with MiXCR. In the table there are around 400,000 distinct CDR3 sequences, about 24% of which are singletons. The sequenced material came from PBMCs or a T cell subset sorted from them (not recorded which). This receptor was identified in an adult woman who had mild COVID-19 (a few samples of this study predate the infection). Cell type and time point are not known.

The CDR3 is CASSRERSSYEQYF. The CDR3 DNA is TGTGCCAGCAGTAGGGAGAGGAGCAGCTACGAGCAGTACTTC. This rearrangement joins TRBV6-1 to TRBJ2-7; possibly TRBD2 for D (5 bases). The CDR3 has 14 residues. Germline V gene data show CDR1 as MNHNS and CDR2 as SASEGT. V was clipped by 5 bases and J by 3 bases, with 14 bases between them.